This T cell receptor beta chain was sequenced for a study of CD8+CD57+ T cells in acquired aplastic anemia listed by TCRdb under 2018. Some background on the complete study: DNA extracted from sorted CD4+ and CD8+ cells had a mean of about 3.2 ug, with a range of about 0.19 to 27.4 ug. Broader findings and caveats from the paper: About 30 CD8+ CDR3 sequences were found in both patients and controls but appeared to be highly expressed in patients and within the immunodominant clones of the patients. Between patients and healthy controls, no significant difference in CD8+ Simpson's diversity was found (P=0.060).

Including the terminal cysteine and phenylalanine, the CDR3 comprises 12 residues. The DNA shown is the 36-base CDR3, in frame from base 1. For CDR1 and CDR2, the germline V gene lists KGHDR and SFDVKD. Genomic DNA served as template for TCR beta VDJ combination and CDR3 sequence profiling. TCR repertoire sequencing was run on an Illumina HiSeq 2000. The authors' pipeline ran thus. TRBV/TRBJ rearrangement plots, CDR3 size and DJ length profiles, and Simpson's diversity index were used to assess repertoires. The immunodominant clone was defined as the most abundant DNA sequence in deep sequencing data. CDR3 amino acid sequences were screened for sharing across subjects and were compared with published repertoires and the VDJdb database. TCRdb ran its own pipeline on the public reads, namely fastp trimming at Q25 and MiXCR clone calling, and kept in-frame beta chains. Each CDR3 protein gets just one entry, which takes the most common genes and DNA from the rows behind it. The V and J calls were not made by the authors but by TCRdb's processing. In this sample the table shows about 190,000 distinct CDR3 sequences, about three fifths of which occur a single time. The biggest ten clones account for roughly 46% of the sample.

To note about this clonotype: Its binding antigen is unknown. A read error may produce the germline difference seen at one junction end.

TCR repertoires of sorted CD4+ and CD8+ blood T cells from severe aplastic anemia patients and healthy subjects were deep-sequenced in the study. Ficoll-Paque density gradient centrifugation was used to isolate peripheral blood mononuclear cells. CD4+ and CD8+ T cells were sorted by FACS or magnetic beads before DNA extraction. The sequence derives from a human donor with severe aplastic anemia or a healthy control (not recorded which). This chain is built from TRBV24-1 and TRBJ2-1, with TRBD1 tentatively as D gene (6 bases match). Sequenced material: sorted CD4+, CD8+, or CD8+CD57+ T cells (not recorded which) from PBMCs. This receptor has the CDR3 CATSDSTGPSVF. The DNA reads TGTGCCACCAGTGATTCGACAGGCCCTTCGGTCTTC.